This record covers a single T cell receptor (beta chain). Its antigen remains undetermined. Base-call qualities are not available, and no considerably larger clone is one nucleotide away. The immunoSEQ Assay, a bias-controlled multiplex PCR, was used to amplify TCRbeta CDR3 regions from genomic DNA. The original methods were these. The number of nucleated cells in each sample was estimated from the amplification of reference gene primers within the assay. Sequence reads were collapsed and filtered to measure the absolute abundance of every unique TCRbeta CDR3 rearrangement. Productive Simpson clonality was computed per sample as the square root of Simpson's diversity index over productive rearrangements. TCRdb mirrors the immuneACCESS table, restricted to in-frame sequences. Some clones are absent from its copies; in checked studies, under half trace to an unresolved V gene, and the reason for the others is unknown. The V and J calls and clone size were taken over from that table, and D and trimming were inferred from the DNA. The sample table contains over 150,000 clones; only one count was recorded for 70% to 85% of them. 25% to 30% of the sample comes from the top ten.

The data are from a study of blood T cell repertoires in COVID-19 (dated by TCRdb to about 2020). Study-level background: Samples from collaborators originated in the United States, Italy and Spain and spanned both the acute and convalescent phases of COVID-19. Where available, HLA class I and class II types were obtained from metadata supplied by the sample provider rather than from assay-based typing. The prospective study material was composed of cDNA or gDNA derived from T cells, B-cell-depleted T cells, or PBMCs. The samples were drawn from the first 160 participants of the ongoing ImmuneRACE study and from over a thousand subjects provided by 6 global collaborators. The repertoires were released in a freely available public database intended as a resource for research on the immune response to SARS-CoV-2. Deeply sampled blood TCRbeta repertoires from subjects exposed to, actively infected with, or recovered from COVID-19 were included in the dataset. The sample metadata nearly always contained a de-identified subject ID, COVID-19 status, age in years and sex. The paper's findings and limits, for the study overall: The amount of clinical and demographic metadata varied by source and participant and was provided uncurated.

Collaborating institutions collected whole blood in K2EDTA tubes following their own protocols. Collaborator samples were shipped for TCRbeta analysis as frozen whole blood, isolated PBMCs, or DNA extracted from either sample type. Sequenced material: peripheral blood. This TCR was recovered from a woman aged 55-69 years with acute or convalescent COVID-19.

The CDR3 reads CASSEDGGDTQYF. DNA sequence: TGTGCCAGCAGTGAAGACGGGGGTGATACGCAGTATTTT. This chain is built from TRBV2 and TRBJ2-3; the D segment could be TRBD2, given 6 matching bases. The CDR3 covers 13 residues, taking in both the cysteine and the phenylalanine. Only the CDR3 DNA is retained, 39 bases long and in frame from the first base. Reading the germline V gene gives CDR1 SNHLY and CDR2 FYNNEI. V and J are truncated by 1 base and 6 bases respectively, leaving an intervening sequence of 8 bases.